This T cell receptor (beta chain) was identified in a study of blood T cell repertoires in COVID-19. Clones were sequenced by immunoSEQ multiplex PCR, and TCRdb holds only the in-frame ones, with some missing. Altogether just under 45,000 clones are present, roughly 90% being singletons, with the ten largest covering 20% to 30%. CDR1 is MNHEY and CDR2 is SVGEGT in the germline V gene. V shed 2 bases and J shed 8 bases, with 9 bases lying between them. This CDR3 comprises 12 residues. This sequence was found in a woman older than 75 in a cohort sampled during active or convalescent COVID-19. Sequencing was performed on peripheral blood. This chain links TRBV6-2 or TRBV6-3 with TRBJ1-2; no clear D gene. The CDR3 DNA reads TGTGCCAGCAGTTACAGCGGTGGAGGCTACACCTTC. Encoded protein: CASSYSGGGYTF.